These 31 T cell receptor beta chains originate from one sample sequenced in a study of OX40 agonist ivuxolimab in advanced cancers. Assay used: immunoSEQ multiplex PCR; TCRdb lists only in-frame clones, some missing. The sample contains roughly 70,000 clones, about 88% of which appear only once. Specimen: CD4+ or CD8+ T cells sorted from blood, collected in a trial of the OX40 agonist ivuxolimab. Receptor source: an adult with an advanced solid tumor such as melanoma, head and neck, liver or kidney cancer.

This chain joins TRBV6-1 and TRBJ1-4; no clear D. Germline CDR1 and CDR2: MNHNS and SASEGT. The germline V and J ends were trimmed by 7 bases and 0 bases, with 9 bases remaining between them. This CDR3 is built from 14 residues. The CDR3: CASTPLATNEKLFF. In DNA form, the CDR3 reads TGTGCCAGCACCCCGTTGGCAACTAATGAAAAACTGTTTTTT.

This chain connects TRBV14 to TRBJ1-2; D unclear. The V end was cut by 3 bases, the J end by 7 bases, with 12 bases between. CDR1 is SGHDN, CDR2 FVKESK, per germline. The CDR3 has 13 amino acids. The DNA of the CDR3 is TGTGCCAGCAGCCACGGACCAAGGTCTGGCTACACCTTC. Translation gives CASSHGPRSGYTF.

The genes are TRBV30 and TRBJ2-5; 13 positions agree with TRBD2. CDR1 is GTSNPN and CDR2 is SVGIG in the germline V gene (reference sequence). The V segment lost 2 bases and the J segment 5 bases; nucleotides outside the gene matches: 8. The CDR3 is 16 amino acids. The CDR3: CAWSTRTSGSWETQYF. In nucleotides, the CDR3 is TGTGCCTGGAGTACCAGGACTAGCGGGAGCTGGGAGACCCAGTACTTC.

The V call is TRBV28, the J call TRBJ1-4; tentative D call: TRBD1 (5 bases). Germline V gives CDR1 MDHEN, CDR2 SYDVKM. The CDR3 is 13 amino acids. With 3 bases removed from V and 11 bases from J, the gap between germline ends came to 13 bases. The CDR3 sequence is CASSFIGAGKLFF. The CDR3 nucleotides are TGTGCCAGCAGTTTTATCGGGGCGGGGAAACTGTTTTTT. Combining the CDR3 with reference TRBV28 and TRBJ1-4 gives the whole variable domain DVKVTQSSRYLVKRTGEKVFLECVQDMDHENMFWYRQDPGLGLRLIYFSYDVKMKEKGDIPEGYSVSREKKERFSLILESASTNQTSMYLCASSFIGAGKLFFGSGTQLSVL.

This rearrangement joins TRBV30 to TRBJ1-5; D call uncertain. Germline V gene lookup returns CDR1 GTSNPN and CDR2 SVGIG (reference sequence). This CDR3 has 13 residues. V dropped 0 bases and J dropped 2 bases, with 5 bases sitting between them. CDR3 nucleotide sequence: TGTGCCTGGAGTGTAGAGGGCAATCAGCCCCAGCATTTT. It translates to CAWSVEGNQPQHF. Looking up the rest from reference TRBV30 and TRBJ1-5 gives the full variable domain: SQTIHQWPATLVQPVGSPLSLECTVEGTSNPNLYWYRQAAGRGLQLLFYSVGIGQISSEVPQNLSASRPQDRQFILSSKKLLLSDSGFYLCAWSVEGNQPQHFGDGTRLSIL.

The V and J genes are TRBV18 and TRBJ1-4; no definite D call. Germline V lookup: CDR1 KGHSH, CDR2 LQKENI. The CDR3 length is 13 residues. Trimming cost V 2 bases and J 7 bases, with 8 bases left between them. CDR3 bases: TGTGCCAGCTCACCAGTGGCCAGTGAAAAACTGTTTTTT. It yields the protein CASSPVASEKLFF.

This chain uses TRBV11-2 with TRBJ2-7; D not certain. Germline CDR1 SGHAT, CDR2 FQNNGV. The CDR3 spans 15 residues. Trimming removed 5 bases from V and 4 bases from J, with 18 bases in between. The CDR3 coding sequence is TGTGCCAGCAGCCCGAATTTGCGGAGCTCATACGAGCAGTACTTC. Translation: CASSPNLRSSYEQYF. The whole variable domain, remainder taken from reference TRBV11-2 and TRBJ2-7, is EAGVAQSPRYKIIEKRQSVAFWCNPISGHATLYWYQQILGQGPKLLIQFQNNGVVDDSQLPKDRFSAERLKGVDSTLKIQPAKLEDSAVYLCASSPNLRSSYEQYFGPGTRLTVT.

This clone was counted a single time. This chain links TRBV6-5 with TRBJ2-1, with D uncertain. Germline CDR1 and CDR2: MNHEY and SVGAGI. CDR3 length equals 15 residues. V lost 0 bases and J lost 4, with 10 bases in between. The CDR3 protein is CASSYSGRSYNEQFF. The CDR3 DNA reads TGTGCCAGCAGTTACTCAGGACGGAGTTACAATGAGCAGTTCTTC.

A few counts support this clone. This sequence joins TRBV28 and TRBJ1-5, with no clear D. V lost 4 bases and J 5 bases, leaving 6 bases between the germline ends. The germline gives CDR1 MDHEN, CDR2 SYDVKM. The CDR3 spans 12 residues. This CDR3 reads CASSSQDQPQHF. In DNA, the CDR3 is TGTGCCAGCAGTTCCCAGGATCAGCCCCAGCATTTT.

The chain has TRBV11-2 and TRBJ1-1; no clear D. The CDR3 totals 15 residues. The ends were cut back, 5 bases at V and 0 bases at J, with 13 bases in the middle. Germline V gene lookup returns CDR1 SGHAT and CDR2 FQNNGV. CDR3 protein: CASSVQYKVNTEAFF. CDR3 DNA: TGTGCCAGCAGCGTCCAATACAAGGTGAACACTGAAGCTTTCTTT. Complete variable domain (other parts from reference TRBV11-2 and TRBJ1-1): EAGVAQSPRYKIIEKRQSVAFWCNPISGHATLYWYQQILGQGPKLLIQFQNNGVVDDSQLPKDRFSAERLKGVDSTLKIQPAKLEDSAVYLCASSVQYKVNTEAFFGQGTRLTVV.

The chain joins TRBV29-1 to TRBJ2-7; the D gene could be TRBD1 or TRBD2 (5 bases each). The CDR3 totals 14 residues. Trimming shortened V by 5 bases and J by 7 bases, and 21 bases separated the two germline ends. Germline-derived CDR1 and CDR2 are SQVTM and ANQGSEA. The chain's CDR3 is CSVSTGEGWGEQYF. The DNA of the CDR3 is TGCAGCGTTAGTACTGGAGAGGGTTGGGGGGAGCAGTACTTC.

The rearrangement uses TRBV13 and TRBJ1-1; tentatively, D is TRBD1 (5 bases). The V gene lost 2 bases and the J gene lost 1 base, with 8 bases spanning the gap. This CDR3 has 14 residues. Germline assignment: CDR1 PRHDT and CDR2 FYEKMQ (reference sequence). The CDR3 nucleotides are TGTGCCAGCAGCTTAAGGGACTGGAACACTGAAGCTTTCTTT. Protein: CASSLRDWNTEAFF.

This sequence joins TRBV5-1 and TRBJ1-5; D is uncertain. This CDR3 is built from 12 residues. V gave up 0 bases and J gave up 10 bases, with 8 bases separating them. Germline V lookup: CDR1 SGHRS, CDR2 YFSETQ. The CDR3 DNA sequence: TGCGCCAGCAGCTTGGAAGGGCACCCCCAGCATTTT. Translating gives CASSLEGHPQHF.

This chain links TRBV5-1 with TRBJ1-1; D is unclear. V shed 0 bases and J shed 0 bases, with 6 bases lying between them. Per germline, CDR1 SGHRS and CDR2 YFSETQ. This CDR3 region has 14 residues. CDR3: CASSLGRVNTEAFF. The CDR3 nucleotides read TGCGCCAGCAGCTTGGGACGGGTGAACACTGAAGCTTTCTTT.

A word on this clone: Other DNA sequences of this sample code for an identical CDR3. The CDR3 nucleotides are TGTGCCAGCAGCTTAGGAGGGAGCACAGATACGCAGTATTTT. Encoded protein: CASSLGGSTDTQYF. This chain connects TRBV11-3 to TRBJ2-3; TRBD2 might be the D (5 bases). V was pared by 1 base and J by 0 bases, with 5 bases between. The germline gives CDR1 SGHNT, CDR2 YENEEA. This CDR3 has 14 amino acids.

The V and J genes are TRBV5-1 and TRBJ2-6; the match to TRBD1 covers 10 bases. Unmatched junction bases numbered 4, after V lost 4 bases and J lost 6 bases. This CDR3 is built from 15 residues. CDR1 and CDR2 from the germline V gene are SGHRS and YFSETQ. Written as DNA, the CDR3 is TGCGCCAGCAGCCTCGGGACAGGGGTGGCCAACGTCCTGACTTTC. This gives the protein CASSLGTGVANVLTF.

V gene TRBV18 combines with J gene TRBJ2-5; D might be TRBD2 (6 bases). Germline loops: CDR1 KGHSH, CDR2 LQKENI. V lost 3 bases, J lost 4 bases, and 12 bases lay in between. The length of the CDR3 is 14 residues. CDR3 residues: CASSPGQGGETQYF. The CDR3 DNA sequence: TGTGCCAGCTCACCGGGGCAGGGAGGAGAGACCCAGTACTTC.

This chain connects TRBV5-5 to TRBJ2-1; TRBD2 matches 7 bases. Trimming cost V 0 bases and J 2 bases; bases outside gene matches: 5. From germline, CDR1 is SGHKS and CDR2 YYEKEE (reference sequence). The CDR3 has 16 residues. The CDR3 DNA sequence: TGTGCCAGCAGCTTGGTTATCAGCGGGGCCTACAATGAGCAGTTCTTC. This codes for CASSLVISGAYNEQFF.

This chain links TRBV18 with TRBJ2-1, with a possible D match to TRBD1 (6 bases). Deletions cut 4 bases from V and 0 bases from J, with 19 bases between. The CDR3 has 18 amino acids. Germline V gives CDR1 KGHSH, CDR2 LQKENI. The CDR3 protein is CASSRYPTGSSSYNEQFF. CDR3 nucleotides: TGTGCCAGCTCACGATACCCTACAGGGTCGAGCTCCTACAATGAGCAGTTCTTC. The whole variable domain, remainder taken from reference TRBV18 and TRBJ2-1, is NAGVMQNPRHLVRRRGQEARLRCSPMKGHSHVYWYRQLPEEGLKFMVYLQKENIIDESGMPKERFSAEFPKEGPSILRIQQVVRGDSAAYFCASSRYPTGSSSYNEQFFGPGTRLTVL.

The J gene is TRBJ2-5, the V gene TRBV4-1; D remains ambiguous. Per the germline V gene, CDR1 is MGHRA and CDR2 is YSYEKL. The CDR3 consists of 14 residues. Deletions cut 4 bases from V and 5 bases from J, with 14 bases between. The CDR3, as DNA: TGCGCCAGCAGCCGCTCCGCTCGCAGGGAGACCCAGTACTTC. It encodes CASSRSARRETQYF.

This sequence joins TRBV28 and TRBJ1-4, with no clear D. The CDR3 extends over 17 amino acids. The ends were cut back, 4 bases at V and 0 bases at J, with 15 bases in the middle. Germline loops: CDR1 MDHEN, CDR2 SYDVKM. CDR3 bases: TGTGCCAGCAGTTCTCCTCGCCGGCTCGCAACTAATGAAAAACTGTTTTTT. Residues: CASSSPRRLATNEKLFF.

CDR3 coding DNA: TGTGCCAGCAGCTCATCCGTATGGGATACGCAGTATTTT. Residues: CASSSSVWDTQYF. V usage is TRBV9 and J usage is TRBJ2-3; no reliable D call. V lost 4 bases to trimming and J lost 6 bases, with 12 bases between them. This CDR3 region has 13 residues. Per germline, CDR1 SGDLS and CDR2 YYNGEE.

This chain uses TRBV5-8 with TRBJ2-1; 7 bases map to TRBD1. V was pared by 0 bases and J by 1 base, with 4 bases of the junction left unmatched. CDR1 and CDR2 from the germline V gene are SGHTS and YDEGEE. This CDR3 spans 16 amino acids. CDR3 in DNA: TGTGCCAGCAGCTTGGGACAGGGATTTTCCTACAATGAGCAGTTCTTC. The encoded protein is CASSLGQGFSYNEQFF.

This chain links TRBV28 with TRBJ1-3; tentative D call: TRBD1 (5 bases). With 3 bases removed from V and 2 bases from J, the gap between germline ends came to 20 bases. The CDR3 loop spans 18 amino acids. Germline CDR1 is MDHEN and CDR2 is SYDVKM. CDR3 residues: CASSFGDRGGGAGNTIYF. The DNA for the CDR3 is TGTGCCAGCAGTTTTGGGGATCGCGGGGGGGGAGCTGGAAACACCATATATTTT.

The CDR3 loop reads CASSPSWDRVNGYTF. The CDR3 nucleotides are TGTGCCAGCAGTCCGTCCTGGGACAGGGTGAACGGCTACACCTTC. The rearrangement joins TRBV28 to TRBJ1-2; 9 bases line up with TRBD1. CDR3 length equals 15 residues. Germline trimming cut 5 bases from V and 8 bases from J; bases unmatched to any gene: 12. Germline V gives CDR1 MDHEN, CDR2 SYDVKM.

The chain couples TRBV18 to TRBJ2-1, with 7 nucleotides matching TRBD2. Losses at the gene ends were 0 bases for V and 15 bases for J; bases not matched to a gene: 14. The germline V gene has CDR1 KGHSH and CDR2 LQKENI. The length of the CDR3 is 15 residues. The DNA of the CDR3 is TGTGCCAGCTCACCACCGTCGACTAGCTCCAGAATTCGGTTCTTC. Amino acid sequence: CASSPPSTSSRIRFF.

The V and J genes are TRBV5-1 and TRBJ1-2, with a weak D call TRBD1 (5 bases). The CDR3 is 13 residues long. The germline V gene encodes CDR1 SGHRS and CDR2 YFSETQ. Trimming stripped 5 bases from V and 8 bases from J, with 16 bases between. The DNA for the CDR3 is TGCGCCAGCAGAGAGGGGCCCGAGGAAGGCTACACCTTC. Translated, it gives CASREGPEEGYTF.

This clone has just one count. The CDR3 spells CASSFPGGGQPQHF. CDR3 in DNA: TGTGCCAGTAGTTTCCCAGGGGGCGGTCAGCCCCAGCATTTT. The genes are TRBV19 and TRBJ1-5; 8 nucleotides line up with TRBD1. This CDR3 has 14 amino acids. V shed 5 bases and J 6 bases; nucleotides not matched to a gene: 6. Germline CDR1 reads LNHDA; CDR2 reads SQIVND (reference sequence).

This rearrangement joins TRBV11-2 to TRBJ2-2; TRBD1 matches 9 bases. Germline loops: CDR1 SGHAT, CDR2 FQNNGV. V lost 6 bases to trimming and J lost 2 bases; unmatched junction nucleotides: 10. The CDR3 is 17 amino acids. The CDR3 loop is CASSSRTGVINTGELFF. The CDR3 nucleotides read TGTGCCAGCAGTTCTCGGACAGGGGTGATAAACACCGGGGAGCTGTTTTTT.

This chain uses TRBV5-1 with TRBJ1-3; no firm D call. This CDR3 spans 14 amino acids. From germline, CDR1 is SGHRS and CDR2 YFSETQ. V gave up 2 bases and J gave up 0 bases, with 6 bases separating them. The chain's CDR3 is CASSFGSSGNTIYF. In nucleotides, the CDR3 is TGCGCCAGCAGCTTCGGTAGCTCTGGAAACACCATATATTTT.

This clone appeared a few times. Other DNA variants within this sample encode the same CDR3. The chain employs TRBV5-1 and TRBJ2-5; 7 bases map to TRBD1. The trim removed 0 bases at V and 3 bases at J, leaving 2 bases unmatched. CDR1 and CDR2 (germline): SGHRS, YFSETQ. This CDR3 is 14 amino acids long. Written as DNA, the CDR3 is TGCGCCAGCAGCTTGGGAGGGGGCGAAGAGACCCAGTACTTC. Protein product: CASSLGGGEETQYF. Full variable domain (missing parts from reference TRBV5-1 and TRBJ2-5): KAGVTQTPRYLIKTRGQQVTLSCSPISGHRSVSWYQQTPGQGLQFLFEYFSETQRNKGNFPGRFSGRQFSNSRSEMNVSTLELGDSALYLCASSLGGGEETQYFGPGTRLLVL.